The clone carrying this T cell receptor beta chain was seen ten or more times. As yet, its antigen is unknown. The data were taken from a study of T cells in Graves' hyperthyroidism and ophthalmopathy. The study, taken as a whole, reports: Within blood appeared most thyroid clonotypes that had expanded above 0.001.

With 0 bases removed from V and 0 bases from J, the gap between germline ends came to 7 bases. CDR3 length: 15 residues. Per germline, CDR1 SGHRS and CDR2 YFSETQ. Uncontrolled infection, other autoimmune disease, pregnancy and lactation each barred patients from inclusion. Amplification of TCR beta CDR3 regions used RNA as the template. The HTBI primer set was used in a first-round RT-PCR of the TCR CDR3. TCRdb ran MiXCR on the multiplex PCR reads and lists one entry per CDR3 protein. Among over 700,000 distinct CDR3 sequences listed, 38% were seen once. The sample taken for sequencing was blood. The sequence came from a young man with Graves' hyperthyroidism. J is TRBJ1-3 and V is TRBV5-1; no firm D call. CDR3 sequence reads: CASSLGTNSGNTIYF. CDR3 nucleotide sequence: TGCGCCAGCAGCTTGGGCACCAACTCTGGAAACACCATATATTTT.